The 15 T cell receptor beta chains given below trace back to one sample, sequenced in a study of blood T cell repertoires in COVID-19. Clones were read by immunoSEQ multiplex PCR, and TCRdb kept only the in-frame ones, dropping some. In the table there are 200,000 to 250,000 clones, over 75% of which are singletons. The sequenced sample consisted of peripheral blood. Receptors originate from a woman in her seventies with COVID-19, enrolled during active disease.

This sequence joins TRBV30 and TRBJ2-7, with 8 bases fitting TRBD1. Per germline, CDR1 GTSNPN and CDR2 SVGIG (reference sequence). CDR3 size: 13 residues. J was trimmed by 4 bases and V by 4 bases; bases with no gene match: 6. The CDR3 DNA is TGTGCCTGGACAGGGGGCCTTAGGTACGAGCAGTACTTC. This codes for CAWTGGLRYEQYF.

The V and J genes are TRBV5-4 and TRBJ1-1; a possible D gene is TRBD1 (6 bases). Looked up from germline, CDR1 is SGHNT and CDR2 is YYREEE (reference sequence). Between the trimmed V and J ends, which lost 4 bases and 1 base, there was a span of 8 bases. The CDR3 spans 13 residues. CDR3 nucleotides: TGTGCCAGCAGCCGGGACAAGAACACTGAAGCTTTCTTT. This encodes CASSRDKNTEAFF.

This chain joins TRBV5-1 and TRBJ1-3; a weak D match, TRBD1 (5 bases). From germline, CDR1 is SGHRS and CDR2 YFSETQ. This CDR3 has 15 residues. V lost 4 bases and J 4 bases, leaving 15 bases between the germline ends. The CDR3 reads CASSIGGGDGNTIYF. CDR3 coding DNA: TGCGCCAGCAGCATCGGAGGAGGGGACGGAAACACCATATATTTT.

This clone has just one count. This sequence joins TRBV9 and TRBJ1-5; TRBD1 might be the D (5 bases). Looked up from germline, CDR1 is SGDLS and CDR2 is YYNGEE. V lost 0 bases to trimming and J lost 6 bases, with 7 bases between them. CDR3 length: 13 residues. The DNA of the CDR3 is TGTGCCAGCAGCGTAGGGGGGGGTCAGCCCCAGCATTTT. This translates into CASSVGGGQPQHF.

The chain couples TRBV30 to TRBJ1-5; 9 positions match TRBD1. CDR1 GTSNPN and CDR2 SVGIG come from the germline V gene (reference sequence). V gave up 0 bases and J gave up 0 bases; unmatched junction bases: 6. There are 17 residues in the CDR3. CDR3 nucleotides: TGTGCCTGGAGTGTACAGGGGGCGGGAGCTAGCAATCAGCCCCAGCATTTT. As protein: CAWSVQGAGASNQPQHF.

The chain joins TRBV19 to TRBJ1-5, with 7 bases fitting TRBD1. Germline CDR1 reads LNHDA; CDR2 reads SQIVND (reference sequence). V was pared by 6 bases and J by 7 bases, with 9 bases of the junction left unmatched. The CDR3 is 14 residues long. The CDR3 protein is CASSDDRVRQPQHF. The CDR3 nucleotides are TGTGCCAGTAGCGACGACAGGGTGAGGCAGCCCCAGCATTTT.

The rearrangement joins TRBV19 to TRBJ1-1, with 7 bases matching TRBD1. V dropped 4 bases and J dropped 5; count of bases not matched to a gene: 10. The CDR3 has 15 residues. Germline V gene data show CDR1 as LNHDA and CDR2 as SQIVND (reference sequence). The CDR3 DNA sequence: TGTGCCAGTAGTACGGGACAGCGAAGTTGGACTGAAGCTTTCTTT. Its protein is CASSTGQRSWTEAFF.

This chain connects TRBV30 to TRBJ2-7; D unclear. This CDR3 comprises 11 residues. Trimming took off 5 bases at V and 6 bases at J, with 11 bases between the two ends. The germline gives CDR1 GTSNPN, CDR2 SVGIG (reference sequence). In DNA, the CDR3 is TGTGCCTGGGGAACGGGTTCCGAGCAGTACTTC. It is translated as CAWGTGSEQYF.

V and J are TRBV11-3 and TRBJ2-1, with TRBD1 matching 7 bases. The CDR3 has 13 amino acids. Germline V CDR1 and CDR2: SGHNT, YENEEA. V dropped 3 bases and J dropped 6; count of bases not matched to a gene: 2. The CDR3 loop reads CASSFSGGNEQFF. The CDR3, as DNA: TGTGCCAGCAGCTTCTCAGGGGGCAATGAGCAGTTCTTC.

This clone was detected only a few times. The CDR3 region is CASSPWADTGELFF. DNA of the CDR3: TGTGCCAGCAGCCCATGGGCCGACACCGGGGAGCTGTTTTTT. The chain links TRBV11-1 to TRBJ2-2; D is undetermined. The CDR3 spans 14 residues. The V and J ends lost 5 bases and 3 bases respectively, with 10 bases between them. Germline CDR1 SGHAT, CDR2 FQDESV (reference sequence).

This chain joins TRBV19 and TRBJ2-1; 13 bases map to TRBD2. Germline V gene sequence: CDR1 LNHDA, CDR2 SQIVND (reference sequence). V shed 0 bases, J shed 7 bases, and the junction held 3 bases outside the gene matches. The CDR3 length is 16 residues. For the CDR3, the DNA is TGTGCCAGTAGTATAGATCAGACTAGCGGGAGGAATGAGCAGTTCTTC. It specifies CASSIDQTSGRNEQFF.

J is TRBJ1-2 and V is TRBV5-6, with TRBD1 identical over 10 bases. This CDR3 has 11 amino acids. The V and J ends lost 4 bases and 13 bases, in that order; junction bases with no gene match: 4. Germline V gene lookup returns CDR1 SGHDT and CDR2 YYEEEE. CDR3 DNA: TGTGCCAGCAGCACTAGACAGGGGGCCACCTTC. As protein: CASSTRQGATF.

V and J are TRBV4-2 and TRBJ2-1; TRBD2 agrees at 12 bases. The germline V gene has CDR1 LGHNA and CDR2 YNFKEQ. Trimming removed 1 base from V and 1 base from J; junction bases left unmatched: 2. The CDR3 extends over 17 amino acids. CDR3 sequence (DNA): TGTGCCAGCAGCCAAGCGACTAGCGGGGGATCCTACAATGAGCAGTTCTTC. This sequence encodes CASSQATSGGSYNEQFF.

This chain uses TRBV5-1 with TRBJ2-5, with a weak D call TRBD2 (6 bases). Germline CDR1 is SGHRS and CDR2 is YFSETQ. Trimming removed 0 bases at V and 4 bases at J, with 10 bases between. This CDR3 has 14 residues. CDR3 bases: TGCGCCAGCAGCTTGGGGGCTAGCGTAGAGACCCAGTACTTC. It specifies CASSLGASVETQYF. Full variable domain (remainder filled in from reference TRBV5-1 and TRBJ2-5): KAGVTQTPRYLIKTRGQQVTLSCSPISGHRSVSWYQQTPGQGLQFLFEYFSETQRNKGNFPGRFSGRQFSNSRSEMNVSTLELGDSALYLCASSLGASVETQYFGPGTRLLVL.

The rearrangement links TRBV25-1 to TRBJ1-1, with 9 bases matching TRBD1. The V gene end was trimmed by 6 bases and the J gene end by 7 bases; junction bases not matched to a gene: 15. From germline, CDR1 is MGHDK and CDR2 SYGVNS. The CDR3 consists of 16 residues. The CDR3 spells CASRATGGVVGGEAFF. CDR3 DNA: TGTGCCAGCAGAGCTACAGGGGGCGTGGTTGGCGGTGAAGCTTTCTTT.